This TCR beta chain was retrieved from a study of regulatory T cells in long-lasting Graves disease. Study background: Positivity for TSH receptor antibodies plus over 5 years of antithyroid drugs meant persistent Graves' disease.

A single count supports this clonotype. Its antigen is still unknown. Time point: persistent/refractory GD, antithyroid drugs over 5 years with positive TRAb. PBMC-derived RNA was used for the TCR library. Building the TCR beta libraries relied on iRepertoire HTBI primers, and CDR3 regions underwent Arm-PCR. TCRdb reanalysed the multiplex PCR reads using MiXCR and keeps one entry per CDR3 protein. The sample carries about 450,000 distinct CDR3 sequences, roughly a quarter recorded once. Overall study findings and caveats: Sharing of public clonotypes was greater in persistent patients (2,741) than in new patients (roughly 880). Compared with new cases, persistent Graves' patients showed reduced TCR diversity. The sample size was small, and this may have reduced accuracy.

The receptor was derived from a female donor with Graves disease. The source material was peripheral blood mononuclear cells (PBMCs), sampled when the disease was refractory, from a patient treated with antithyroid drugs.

CDR3 sequence: CASSHRGPGTEAFF. DNA for the CDR3: TGTGCCAGCAGCCACAGGGGTCCCGGCACTGAAGCTTTCTTT. The chain joins TRBV14 to TRBJ1-1; tentative D call: TRBD1 (6 bases). The germline CDR1 and CDR2 sequences are SGHDN and FVKESK. The CDR3 is 14 amino acids. V shed 3 bases and J shed 4 bases, with 12 bases lying between them.